This T cell receptor beta chain was recorded in a study of shared clonotypes between healthy human individuals. Study in general: Per-donor plates numbered three CD4 naive, three CD4 memory, two CD8 naive and one CD8 memory.

Trimming pared 10 bases from V and 3 bases from J, leaving 16 bases between. Germline CDR1 SGHNT, CDR2 YENEEA. The CDR3 covers 13 residues. As to this clone: The antigen remains unidentified.

An assay was performed, and its level was deep. The table came from immunoSEQ multiplex PCR; TCRdb's copy has only in-frame clones and leaves some out. The repertoire holds about 1.5 million clones, with 98% as singletons. Study-wide findings and caveats: Expectations were that clonotype sharing among donors would be affected by sequencing depth.

Both subsets, CD45RA+ naive and CD45RA-negative memory, were split from the CD4+ cells. This receptor was identified in a man under 40 in good health. Input material: naive CD4+ T cells sorted from blood. Subset: CD45RA+ positively selected. This chain connects TRBV11-3 to TRBJ2-7, with D perhaps TRBD1 (5 bases). CDR3 sequence (DNA): TGTGCCAACGACAGTCCCCCCGGCTACGAGCAGTACTTC. This sequence encodes CANDSPPGYEQYF.